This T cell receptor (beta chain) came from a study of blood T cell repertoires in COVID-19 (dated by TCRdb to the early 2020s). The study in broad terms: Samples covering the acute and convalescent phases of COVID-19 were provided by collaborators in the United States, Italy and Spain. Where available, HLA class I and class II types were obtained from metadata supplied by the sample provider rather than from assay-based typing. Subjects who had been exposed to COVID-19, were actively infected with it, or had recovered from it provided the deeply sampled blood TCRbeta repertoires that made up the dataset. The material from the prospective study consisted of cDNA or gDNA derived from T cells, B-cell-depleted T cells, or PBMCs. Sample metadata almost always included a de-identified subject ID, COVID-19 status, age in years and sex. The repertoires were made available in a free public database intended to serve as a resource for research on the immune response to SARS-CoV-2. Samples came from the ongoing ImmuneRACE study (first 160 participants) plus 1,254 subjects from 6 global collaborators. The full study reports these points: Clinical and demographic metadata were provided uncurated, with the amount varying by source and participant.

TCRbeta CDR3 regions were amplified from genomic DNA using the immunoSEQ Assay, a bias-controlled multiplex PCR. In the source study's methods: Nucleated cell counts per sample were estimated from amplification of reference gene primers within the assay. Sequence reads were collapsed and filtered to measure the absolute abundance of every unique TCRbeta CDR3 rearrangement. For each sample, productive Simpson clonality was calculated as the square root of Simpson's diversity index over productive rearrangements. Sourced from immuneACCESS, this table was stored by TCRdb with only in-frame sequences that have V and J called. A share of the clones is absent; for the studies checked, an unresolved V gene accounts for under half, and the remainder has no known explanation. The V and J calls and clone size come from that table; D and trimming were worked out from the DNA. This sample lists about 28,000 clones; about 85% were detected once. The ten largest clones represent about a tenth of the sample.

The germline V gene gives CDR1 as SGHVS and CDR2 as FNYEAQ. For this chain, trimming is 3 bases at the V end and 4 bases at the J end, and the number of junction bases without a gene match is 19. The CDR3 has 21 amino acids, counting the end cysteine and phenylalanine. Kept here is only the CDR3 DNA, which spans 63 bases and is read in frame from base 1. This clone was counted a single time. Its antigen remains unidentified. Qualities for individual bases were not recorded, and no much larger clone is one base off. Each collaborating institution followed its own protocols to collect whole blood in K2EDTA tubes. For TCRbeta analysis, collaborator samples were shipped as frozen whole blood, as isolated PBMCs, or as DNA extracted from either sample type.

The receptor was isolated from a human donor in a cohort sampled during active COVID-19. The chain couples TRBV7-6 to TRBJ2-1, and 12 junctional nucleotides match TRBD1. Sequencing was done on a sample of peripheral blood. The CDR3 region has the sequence CASSFSAGTGGFGKKYNEQFF. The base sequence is TGTGCCAGCAGCTTCTCAGCCGGGACAGGGGGCTTTGGCAAAAAATACAATGAGCAGTTCTTC.